The T cell receptor beta chain described here comes from a study of CD8 T cells in Susac syndrome. Random-hexamer reverse transcription was applied to roughly 0.5 to 1 ug RNA. The immunoSEQ assay covered 54 Vbeta and 13 Jbeta segments for CDR3. TCRdb analysed the immunoSEQ multiplex PCR reads with MiXCR anew, one entry per CDR3 protein. The sample records 200,000 to 250,000 distinct CDR3 sequences, 94% being singletons. Trimming at V came to 2 bases and at J to 6 bases, leaving 12 bases not matched to a gene. CDR1 is KGHDR and CDR2 is SFDVKD in the germline V gene. CDR3 length equals 18 residues. The patients with Susac syndrome were individuals who fulfilled the recently defined diagnostic criteria for disease that was either definite or probable.

This clonotype was obtained from a human donor with Susac syndrome. Material: CD4+ T cells from PBMCs. V is TRBV24-1 and J is TRBJ2-2, with 9 bases matching TRBD1. CDR3 DNA sequence: TGTGCCACCAGTGATTCCCGGTCCGGGACAGGGAAGTCCGGGGAGCTGTTTTTT. Translated, it gives CATSDSRSGTGKSGELFF.